This TCR beta chain was captured in a study of blood T cell repertoires in COVID-19. Across the whole study: There were acute and convalescent COVID-19 samples, and they came from the United States, Italy and Spain. Sample material is recorded as cDNA or gDNA derived from T cells, B-cell-depleted T cells, or PBMCs.

Authors' analysis steps: Amplification of reference gene primers provided the estimated nucleated cell counts. The repertoire was sequenced with immunoSEQ multiplex PCR; TCRdb's copy has only in-frame clones and lacks some. D and trimming were read from the DNA, whereas the V and J calls and clone size are those reported in that table. The repertoire has about 26,000 clones, roughly 90% of them found once; the top ten carry 2.8%. The CDR3 has 15 amino acids. Deletions cut 6 bases from V and 4 bases from J, with 15 bases between. Germline lookup yields CDR1 MNHEY and CDR2 SVGAGI. The clonotype originates from a human donor in a cohort sampled during active COVID-19. Sequencing used peripheral blood. The chain couples TRBV6-5 to TRBJ1-4; TRBD1 might be the D (5 bases). CDR3 residues: CASRRRGGGNEKLFF. The CDR3 nucleotides are TGTGCCAGCAGGAGGAGGGGAGGAGGTAATGAAAAACTGTTTTTT.